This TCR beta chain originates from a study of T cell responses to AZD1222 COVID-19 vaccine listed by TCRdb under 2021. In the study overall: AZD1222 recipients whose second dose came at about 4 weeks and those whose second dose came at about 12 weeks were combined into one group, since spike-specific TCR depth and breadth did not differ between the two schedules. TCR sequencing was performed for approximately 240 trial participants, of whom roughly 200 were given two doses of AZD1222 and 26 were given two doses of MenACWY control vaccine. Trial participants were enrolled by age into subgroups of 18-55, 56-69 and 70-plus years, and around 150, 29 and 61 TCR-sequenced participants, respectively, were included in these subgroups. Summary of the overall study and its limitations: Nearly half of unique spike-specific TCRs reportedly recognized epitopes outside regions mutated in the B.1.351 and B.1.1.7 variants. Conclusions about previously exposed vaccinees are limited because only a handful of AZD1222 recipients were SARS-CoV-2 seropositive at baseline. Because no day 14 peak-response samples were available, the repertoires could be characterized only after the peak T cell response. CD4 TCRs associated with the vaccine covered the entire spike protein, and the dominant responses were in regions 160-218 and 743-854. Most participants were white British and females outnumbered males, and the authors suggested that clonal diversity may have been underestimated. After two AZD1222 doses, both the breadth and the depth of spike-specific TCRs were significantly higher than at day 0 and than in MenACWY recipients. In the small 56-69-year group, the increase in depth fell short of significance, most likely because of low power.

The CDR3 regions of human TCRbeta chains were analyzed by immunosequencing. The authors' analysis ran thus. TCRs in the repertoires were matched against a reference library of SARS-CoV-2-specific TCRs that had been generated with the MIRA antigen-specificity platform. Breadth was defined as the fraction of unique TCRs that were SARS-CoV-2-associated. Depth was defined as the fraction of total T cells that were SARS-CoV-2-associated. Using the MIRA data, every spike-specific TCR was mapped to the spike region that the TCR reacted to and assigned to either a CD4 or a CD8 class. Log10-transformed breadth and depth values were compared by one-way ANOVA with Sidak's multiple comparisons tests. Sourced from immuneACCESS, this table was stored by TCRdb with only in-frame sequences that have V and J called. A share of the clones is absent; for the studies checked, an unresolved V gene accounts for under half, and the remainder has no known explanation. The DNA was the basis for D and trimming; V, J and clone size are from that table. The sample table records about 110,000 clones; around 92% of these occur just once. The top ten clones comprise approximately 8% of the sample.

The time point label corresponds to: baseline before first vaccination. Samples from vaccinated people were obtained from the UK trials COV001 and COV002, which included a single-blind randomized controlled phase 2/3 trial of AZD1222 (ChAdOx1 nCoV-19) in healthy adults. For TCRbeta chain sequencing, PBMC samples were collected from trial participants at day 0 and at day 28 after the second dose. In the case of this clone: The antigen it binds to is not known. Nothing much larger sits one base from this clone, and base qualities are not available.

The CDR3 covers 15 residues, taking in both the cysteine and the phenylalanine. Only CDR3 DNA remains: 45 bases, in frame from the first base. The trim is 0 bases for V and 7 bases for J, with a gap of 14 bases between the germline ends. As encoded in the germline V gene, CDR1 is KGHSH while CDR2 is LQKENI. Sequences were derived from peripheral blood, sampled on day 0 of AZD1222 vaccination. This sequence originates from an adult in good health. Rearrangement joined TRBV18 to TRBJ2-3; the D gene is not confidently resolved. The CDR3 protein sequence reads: CASSPPSTGSYTQYF. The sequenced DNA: TGTGCCAGCTCACCACCCTCAACCGGGTCTTATACGCAGTATTTT. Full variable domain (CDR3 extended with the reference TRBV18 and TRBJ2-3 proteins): NAGVMQNPRHLVRRRGQEARLRCSPMKGHSHVYWYRQLPEEGLKFMVYLQKENIIDESGMPKERFSAEFPKEGPSILRIQQVVRGDSAAYFCASSPPSTGSYTQYFGPGTRLTVL.